The 8 T cell receptor beta chains presented below share a single source sample, sequenced in a study of blood T cell repertoires in COVID-19 (TCRdb year 2020). Library construction relied on the immunoSEQ multiplex PCR assay. Held by TCRdb, this immuneACCESS table contains in-frame sequences only and omits some clones. Under half of the omission traces to an unresolved V gene where checked; the cause of the rest is unknown. The sample has about 220,000 clones on record, around 83% of them singletons. The ten largest clones represent approximately 6.6% of the sample. Sequencing input: PBMCs or T cells enriched from blood (not recorded which). These receptors all stem from a woman aged 40 to 50 who had recovered from COVID-19.

The rearrangement joins TRBV28 to TRBJ2-7, with 9 positions matching TRBD1. J lost 0 bases, V lost 9 bases, and 3 bases had no gene match. The germline V gene has CDR1 MDHEN and CDR2 SYDVKM. The length of the CDR3 is 13 residues. CDR3 sequence: CASLDRGSYEQYF. The DNA of the CDR3 is TGTGCCAGTTTGGACAGGGGCTCCTACGAGCAGTACTTC.

The rearrangement uses TRBV3-1 (or the pseudogene TRBV3-2) and TRBJ2-2; 7 bases line up with TRBD2. CDR3 length: 15 residues. Trimming removed 5 bases from V and 7 bases from J; junction bases left unmatched: 10. Germline lookup yields CDR1 LGHDT and CDR2 YNNKEL (reference sequence). The CDR3 DNA reads as TGTGCCAGCAGCGGAGGGACTACCCTTGGCGGGGAGCTGTTTTTT. Its protein product is CASSGGTTLGGELFF.

CDR3 nucleotide sequence: TGCGCCAGCAGCCAAGGGTGGGGACAGGGGCTAGCGGGGGAGCAGTTCTTC. Translating it yields CASSQGWGQGLAGEQFF. The chain uses TRBV4-3 and TRBJ2-1; a possible D gene is TRBD1 (10 bases). The CDR3 runs 17 residues. Trimming pared 1 base from V and 10 bases from J, leaving 23 bases between. Germline CDR1 LGHNA, CDR2 YSLEER.

V usage is TRBV28 and J usage is TRBJ2-3; 11 nucleotides align to TRBD1. J lost 7 bases, V lost 1 base, and 7 bases had no gene match. Germline V gene data show CDR1 as MDHEN and CDR2 as SYDVKM. This CDR3 is 16 amino acids long. The CDR3 spells CASSLFRTGGAYTQYF. The CDR3 DNA reads TGTGCCAGCAGTTTATTCCGGACAGGGGGCGCATATACGCAGTATTTT.

The rearrangement links TRBV28 to TRBJ1-2; 7 nucleotides agree with TRBD1. The CDR3 is 14 residues long. The V gene end was trimmed by 6 bases and the J gene end by 5 bases; junction bases not matched to a gene: 9. CDR1 is MDHEN, CDR2 SYDVKM, per germline. The CDR3 DNA reads as TGTGCCAGCAGACCTACAGGGGTCCGTTATGGCTACACCTTC. Amino acids: CASRPTGVRYGYTF.

The chain carries TRBV28 and TRBJ1-3; 8 bases match TRBD1. The CDR3 spans 15 residues. Losses at the gene ends were 5 bases for V and 2 bases for J; bases not matched to a gene: 5. CDR1 MDHEN and CDR2 SYDVKM come from the germline V gene. DNA of the CDR3: TGTGCCAGCAGTGCGGGACAGGTGGCTGGAAACACCATATATTTT. Its translation: CASSAGQVAGNTIYF. The full variable domain, completed using reference TRBV28 and TRBJ1-3, is DVKVTQSSRYLVKRTGEKVFLECVQDMDHENMFWYRQDPGLGLRLIYFSYDVKMKEKGDIPEGYSVSREKKERFSLILESASTNQTSMYLCASSAGQVAGNTIYFGEGSWLTVV.

The chain employs TRBV14 and TRBJ2-3; no clear D gene. From germline, CDR1 is SGHDN and CDR2 FVKESK. The germline V and J ends were trimmed by 2 bases and 5 bases, with 5 bases remaining between them. The CDR3 loop spans 12 amino acids. CDR3 in amino acids: CASSQLRDTQYF. The CDR3 nucleotides read TGTGCCAGCAGCCAACTGAGAGATACGCAGTATTTT.

V is TRBV2 and J is TRBJ1-2; D is possibly TRBD1 (6 bases). CDR1 and CDR2 (germline): SNHLY, FYNNEI. This CDR3 contains 13 residues. V was trimmed by 7 bases and J by 5 bases, leaving 14 bases between them. The CDR3 here is CASTRRGEYGYTF. The CDR3 DNA follows: TGTGCCAGCACTCGCAGGGGAGAATATGGCTACACCTTC.